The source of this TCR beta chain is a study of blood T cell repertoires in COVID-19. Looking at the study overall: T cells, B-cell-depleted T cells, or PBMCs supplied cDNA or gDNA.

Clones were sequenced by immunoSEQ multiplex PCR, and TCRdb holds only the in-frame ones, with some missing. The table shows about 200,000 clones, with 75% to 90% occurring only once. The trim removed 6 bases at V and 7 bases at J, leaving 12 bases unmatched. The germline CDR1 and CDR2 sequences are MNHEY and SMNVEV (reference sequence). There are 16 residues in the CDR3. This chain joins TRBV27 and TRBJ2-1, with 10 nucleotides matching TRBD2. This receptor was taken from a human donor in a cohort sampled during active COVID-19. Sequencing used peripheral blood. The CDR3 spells CASRRGAGGVGNEQFF. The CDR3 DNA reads TGTGCCAGCAGACGAGGAGCGGGAGGGGTAGGGAATGAGCAGTTCTTC.